The 13 T cell receptor beta chains reported below all come from one sample, sequenced in a study of cytomegalovirus exposure and HLA in healthy donors. PCR employed 60 Vbeta and 13 Jbeta primers. Generated by immunoSEQ multiplex PCR, the TCRdb table keeps only in-frame clones and is missing some. Of 100,000 to 150,000 clones listed, about 8.5% are singletons. The sequenced material came from PBMCs. The source of these receptors is a man aged 40-49 years in good health and CMV-seronegative.

The J gene is TRBJ2-1, the V gene TRBV6-5, with 9 bases that match TRBD2. Germline values: CDR1 MNHEY, CDR2 SVGAGI. The CDR3 spans 15 residues. The J segment lost 3 bases and the V segment lost 5 bases, leaving 5 bases of the junction unmatched. In DNA, the CDR3 is TGTGCCAGCAGTCCCGGGACTAGCTACTACAATGAGCAGTTCTTC. Amino acids: CASSPGTSYYNEQFF.

This clone has just a few counts. The gene calls are TRBV18 and TRBJ2-3; TRBD2 aligns across 12 bases. This CDR3 contains 18 residues. Trimming took 4 bases from V and 4 from J; bases not matched to a gene: 12. The germline V gene encodes CDR1 KGHSH and CDR2 LQKENI. In DNA, the CDR3 is TGTGCCAGCTCACTAACTAGCGGGGGGATATACGTCGCAGATACGCAGTATTTT. The encoded protein is CASSLTSGGIYVADTQYF.

Only a few counts were recorded for this clone. The chain couples TRBV7-2 to TRBJ2-3, with 13 bases matching TRBD2. The V and J ends lost 4 bases and 3 bases, in that order; junction bases with no gene match: 1. CDR3 length equals 15 residues. From germline, CDR1 is SGHTA and CDR2 FQGNSA. As DNA, the CDR3 is TGTGCCAGCAGCTGGACTAGCGGGGGAACAGATACGCAGTATTTT. It encodes CASSWTSGGTDTQYF.

The V and J genes are TRBV5-5 and TRBJ2-7; D not certain. Per the germline V gene, CDR1 is SGHKS and CDR2 is YYEKEE (reference sequence). V gave up 0 bases and J gave up 4 bases, with 8 bases separating them. The CDR3 is 13 residues long. The chain's CDR3 is CASSLVEKYEQYF. The CDR3 nucleotides read TGTGCCAGCAGCTTGGTTGAGAAATACGAGCAGTACTTC.

With respect to this clone: Other DNA sequences in the sample encode the same CDR3. The chain couples TRBV9 to TRBJ2-2; D call uncertain. Germline loops: CDR1 SGDLS, CDR2 YYNGEE. V lost 2 bases, J lost 6 bases, and 8 bases lay in between. CDR3 length: 13 amino acids. The CDR3 here is CASSVGSPGELFF. As DNA, the CDR3 is TGTGCCAGCAGCGTCGGGTCGCCCGGGGAGCTGTTTTTT.

The chain recombines TRBV5-1 with TRBJ2-3; D is perhaps TRBD2 (5 bases). The CDR3 is made up of 14 amino acids. Germline values: CDR1 SGHRS, CDR2 YFSETQ. V was clipped by 3 bases and J by 6 bases, with 14 bases between them. In nucleotides, the CDR3 is TGCGCCAGCAGCTCGGGAAAATTTGCGGATACGCAGTATTTT. Protein: CASSSGKFADTQYF. Based on the CDR3 plus reference TRBV5-1 and TRBJ2-3, the full variable domain is KAGVTQTPRYLIKTRGQQVTLSCSPISGHRSVSWYQQTPGQGLQFLFEYFSETQRNKGNFPGRFSGRQFSNSRSEMNVSTLELGDSALYLCASSSGKFADTQYFGPGTRLTVL.

This clone was counted between two and nine times. J is TRBJ2-7 and V is TRBV19, with 10 nucleotides matching TRBD1. The trim removed 2 bases at V and 6 bases at J, leaving 4 bases unmatched. The CDR3 has 14 amino acids. Germline V gene data show CDR1 as LNHDA and CDR2 as SQIVND (reference sequence). The CDR3 bases are TGTGCCAGTAGTATAAGACAGGGGGCTATCGAGCAGTACTTC. As protein: CASSIRQGAIEQYF.

This clone appeared a few times. The chain is built from TRBV4-3 and TRBJ2-3; 10 bases fit TRBD2. Looked up from germline, CDR1 is LGHNA and CDR2 is YSLEER. J gave up 3 bases and V 4 bases, and 7 bases lay outside the gene matches. The CDR3 totals 16 residues. The CDR3 DNA is TGCGCCAGCAGCCTGGGTTCTAGCGGGGGTACAGATACGCAGTATTTT. Translation: CASSLGSSGGTDTQYF.

The chain recombines TRBV5-5 with TRBJ2-7, with 8 nucleotides matching TRBD1. Germline V gives CDR1 SGHKS, CDR2 YYEKEE (reference sequence). The J segment lost 2 bases and the V segment lost 4 bases, leaving 5 bases of the junction unmatched. The CDR3 is 14 amino acids. The CDR3 DNA follows: TGTGCCAGCAGCCAGGACAGGGCCGCCTACGAGCAGTACTTC. Its protein is CASSQDRAAYEQYF.

The sample holds one count of this clone. The V gene is TRBV27, the J gene TRBJ1-6, with 8 positions matching TRBD1. The CDR3 contains 15 residues. The trim removed 6 bases at V and 3 bases at J, leaving 4 bases unmatched. The germline V gene has CDR1 MNHEY and CDR2 SMNVEV (reference sequence). The CDR3 loop is CASRRGQGYNSPLHF. CDR3 nucleotide sequence: TGTGCCAGCAGGCGAGGACAGGGCTATAATTCACCCCTCCACTTT.

This chain uses TRBV5-4 with TRBJ1-1; weak D call: TRBD1 (5 bases). Germline V lookup: CDR1 SGHNT, CDR2 YYREEE (reference sequence). Trimming pared 4 bases from V and 1 base from J, leaving 14 bases between. CDR3 size: 15 residues. CDR3 sequence (DNA): TGTGCCAGCAGCCCAGGGATGCAGGAGAACACTGAAGCTTTCTTT. It yields the protein CASSPGMQENTEAFF.

This clone was found once. The same CDR3 can be traced to other DNA sequences in this sample. The chain is built from TRBV6-1 and TRBJ1-6; no clear D. Trimming pared 3 bases from V and 2 bases from J, leaving 11 bases between. This CDR3 spans 16 amino acids. CDR1 MNHNS and CDR2 SASEGT come from the germline V gene. CDR3 in amino acids: CASSDFHEAYNSPLHF. The CDR3 DNA follows: TGTGCCAGCAGTGACTTCCACGAGGCCTATAATTCACCCCTCCACTTT.

The chain is built from TRBV18 and TRBJ2-5; D not resolved. The length of the CDR3 is 13 residues. CDR1 and CDR2 (germline): KGHSH, LQKENI. With 3 bases removed from V and 3 bases from J, the gap between germline ends came to 8 bases. CDR3 DNA sequence: TGTGCCAGCTCACCGAACAATGAAGAGACCCAGTACTTC. It specifies CASSPNNEETQYF.